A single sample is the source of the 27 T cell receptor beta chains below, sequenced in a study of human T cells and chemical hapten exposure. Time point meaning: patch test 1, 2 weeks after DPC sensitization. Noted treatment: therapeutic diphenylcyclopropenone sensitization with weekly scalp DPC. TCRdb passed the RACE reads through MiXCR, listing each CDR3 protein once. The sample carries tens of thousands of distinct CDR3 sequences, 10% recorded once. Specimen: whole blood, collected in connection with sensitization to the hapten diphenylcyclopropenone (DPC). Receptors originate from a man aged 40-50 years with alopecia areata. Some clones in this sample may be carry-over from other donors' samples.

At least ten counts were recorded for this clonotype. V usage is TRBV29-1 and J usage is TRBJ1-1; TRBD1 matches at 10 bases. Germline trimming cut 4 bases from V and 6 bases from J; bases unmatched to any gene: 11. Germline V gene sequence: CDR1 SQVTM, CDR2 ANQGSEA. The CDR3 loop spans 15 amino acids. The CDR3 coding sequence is TGCAGCGTTGTAGGACAGGGGGGTACAATCGCTGAAGCTTTCTTT. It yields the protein CSVVGQGGTIAEAFF.

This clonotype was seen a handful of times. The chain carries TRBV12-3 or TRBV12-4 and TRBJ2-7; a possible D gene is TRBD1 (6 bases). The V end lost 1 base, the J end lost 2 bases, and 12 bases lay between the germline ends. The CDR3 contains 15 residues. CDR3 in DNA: TGTGCCAGCAGTTTAGGGCAGGGGCGCGCCTACGAGCAGTACGTC. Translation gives CASSLGQGRAYEQYV.

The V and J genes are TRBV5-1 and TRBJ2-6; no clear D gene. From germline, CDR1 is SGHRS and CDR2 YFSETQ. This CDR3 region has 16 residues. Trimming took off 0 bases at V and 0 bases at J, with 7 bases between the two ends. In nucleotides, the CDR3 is TGCGCCAGCAGCTTGGGAGGTAGCTCTGGGGCCAACGTCCTGACTTTC. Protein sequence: CASSLGGSSGANVLTF.

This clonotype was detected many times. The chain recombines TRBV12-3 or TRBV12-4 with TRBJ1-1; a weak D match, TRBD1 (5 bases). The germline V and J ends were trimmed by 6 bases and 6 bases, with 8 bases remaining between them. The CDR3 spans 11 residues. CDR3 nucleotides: TGTGCCAGCAGCCTGGGACCTGAAGCTTTCTTT. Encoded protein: CASSLGPEAFF.

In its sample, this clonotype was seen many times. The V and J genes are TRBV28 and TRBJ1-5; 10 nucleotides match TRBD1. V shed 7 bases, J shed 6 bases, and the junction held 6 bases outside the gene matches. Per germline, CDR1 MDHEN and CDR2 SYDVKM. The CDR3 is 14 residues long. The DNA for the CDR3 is TGTGCCAGCATTAGACAGGGGGCCGGTCAGCCCCAGCATTTT. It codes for CASIRQGAGQPQHF.

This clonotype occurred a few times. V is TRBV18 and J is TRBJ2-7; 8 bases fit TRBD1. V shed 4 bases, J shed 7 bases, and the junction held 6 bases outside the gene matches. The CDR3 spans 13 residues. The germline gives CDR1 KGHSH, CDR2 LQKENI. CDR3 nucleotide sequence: TGTGCCAGCTCACTGACAGGGGATGGTGAGCAGTACTTC. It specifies CASSLTGDGEQYF.

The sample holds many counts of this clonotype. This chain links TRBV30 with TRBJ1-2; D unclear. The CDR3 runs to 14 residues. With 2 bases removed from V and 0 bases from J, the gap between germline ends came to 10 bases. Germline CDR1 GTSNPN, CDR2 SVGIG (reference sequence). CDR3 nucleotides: TGTGCCTGGAGTTTCGGCTCCTCTAACTATGGCTACACCTTC. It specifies CAWSFGSSNYGYTF.

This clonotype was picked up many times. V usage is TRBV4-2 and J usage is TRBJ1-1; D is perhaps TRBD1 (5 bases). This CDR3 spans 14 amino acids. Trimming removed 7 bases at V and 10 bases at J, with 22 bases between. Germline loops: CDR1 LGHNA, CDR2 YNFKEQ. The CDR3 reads CASTPGGPPLGAFF. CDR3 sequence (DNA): TGTGCCAGCACCCCGGGGGGACCCCCCCTGGGAGCTTTCTTT.

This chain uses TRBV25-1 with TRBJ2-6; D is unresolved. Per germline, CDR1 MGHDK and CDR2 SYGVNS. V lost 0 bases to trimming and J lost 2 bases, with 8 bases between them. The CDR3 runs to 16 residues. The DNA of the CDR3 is TGTGCCAGCAGTGAATATATGGGCGCTGGGGCCAACGTCCTGACTTTC. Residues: CASSEYMGAGANVLTF.

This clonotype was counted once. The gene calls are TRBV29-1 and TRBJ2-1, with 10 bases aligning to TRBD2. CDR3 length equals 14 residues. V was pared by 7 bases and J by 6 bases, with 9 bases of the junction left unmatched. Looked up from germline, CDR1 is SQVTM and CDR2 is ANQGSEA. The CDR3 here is CSAGGTSGTNEQFF. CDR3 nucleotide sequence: TGCAGCGCCGGTGGCACTAGCGGGACCAATGAGCAGTTCTTC.

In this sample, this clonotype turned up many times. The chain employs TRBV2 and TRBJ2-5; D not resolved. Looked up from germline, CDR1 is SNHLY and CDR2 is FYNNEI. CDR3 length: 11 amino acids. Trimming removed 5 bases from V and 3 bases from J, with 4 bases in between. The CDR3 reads CASSPEETQYF. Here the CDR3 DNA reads TGTGCCAGCAGTCCCGAAGAGACCCAGTACTTC.

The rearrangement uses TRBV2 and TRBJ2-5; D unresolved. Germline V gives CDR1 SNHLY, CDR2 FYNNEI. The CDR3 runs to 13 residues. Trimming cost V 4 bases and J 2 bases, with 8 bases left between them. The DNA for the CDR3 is TGTGCCAGCAGTGCCTCCCGTCAAGAGACCCAGTACTTC. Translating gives CASSASRQETQYF.

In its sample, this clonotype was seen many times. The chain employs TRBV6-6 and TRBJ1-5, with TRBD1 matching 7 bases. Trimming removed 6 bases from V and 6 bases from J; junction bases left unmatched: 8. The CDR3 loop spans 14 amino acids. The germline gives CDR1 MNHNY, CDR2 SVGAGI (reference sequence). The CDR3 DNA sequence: TGTGCCAGCAGGGCCCAAGGGGGCGGTCAGCCCCAGCATTTT. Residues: CASRAQGGGQPQHF.

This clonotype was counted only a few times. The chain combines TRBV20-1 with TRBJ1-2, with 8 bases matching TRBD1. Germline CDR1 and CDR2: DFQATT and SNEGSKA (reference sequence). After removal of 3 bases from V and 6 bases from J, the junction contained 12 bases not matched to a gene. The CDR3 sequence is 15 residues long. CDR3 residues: CSASERGQALNGYTF. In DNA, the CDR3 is TGCAGTGCTAGTGAACGGGGACAGGCGTTAAATGGCTACACCTTC.

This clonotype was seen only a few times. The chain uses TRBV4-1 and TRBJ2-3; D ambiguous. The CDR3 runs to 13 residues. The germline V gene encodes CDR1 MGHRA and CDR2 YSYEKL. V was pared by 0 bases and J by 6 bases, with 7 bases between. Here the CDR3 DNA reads TGCGCCAGCAGCCAAGATCGCTTCGATACGCAGTATTTT. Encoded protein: CASSQDRFDTQYF.

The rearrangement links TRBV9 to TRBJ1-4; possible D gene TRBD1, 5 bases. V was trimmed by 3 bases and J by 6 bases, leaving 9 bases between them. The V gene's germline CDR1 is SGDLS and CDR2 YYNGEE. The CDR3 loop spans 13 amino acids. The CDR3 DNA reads TGTGCCAGCAGCGCCGGGACGGATGAAAAACTGTTTTTT. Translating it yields CASSAGTDEKLFF.

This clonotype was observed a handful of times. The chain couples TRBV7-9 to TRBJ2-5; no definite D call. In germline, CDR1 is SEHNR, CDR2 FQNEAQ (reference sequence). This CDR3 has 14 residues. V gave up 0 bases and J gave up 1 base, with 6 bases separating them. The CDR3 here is CASSLAFSQETQYF. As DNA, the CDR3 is TGTGCCAGCAGCTTAGCTTTCAGCCAAGAGACCCAGTACTTC.

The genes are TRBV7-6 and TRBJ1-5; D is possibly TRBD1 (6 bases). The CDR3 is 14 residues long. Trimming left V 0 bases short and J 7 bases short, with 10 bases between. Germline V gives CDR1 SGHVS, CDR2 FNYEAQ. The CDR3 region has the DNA TGTGCCAGCAGCTTAGCGGCAGGGGACCAGCCCCAGCATTTT. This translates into CASSLAAGDQPQHF.

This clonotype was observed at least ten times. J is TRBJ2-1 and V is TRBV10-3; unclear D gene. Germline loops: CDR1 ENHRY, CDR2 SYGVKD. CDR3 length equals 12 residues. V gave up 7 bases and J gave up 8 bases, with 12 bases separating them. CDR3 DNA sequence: TGTGCCATCACTGACTCCCACCATGAGCAGTTCTTC. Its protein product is CAITDSHHEQFF.

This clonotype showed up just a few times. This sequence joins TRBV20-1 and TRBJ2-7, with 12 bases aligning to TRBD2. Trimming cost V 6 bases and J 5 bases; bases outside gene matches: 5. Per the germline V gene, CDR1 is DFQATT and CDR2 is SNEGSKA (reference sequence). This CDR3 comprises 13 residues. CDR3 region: CSARLAGVHEQYF. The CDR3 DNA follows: TGCAGTGCCAGACTAGCGGGAGTGCACGAGCAGTACTTC.

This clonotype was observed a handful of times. CDR3 sequence: CSARDVRAGGSSQYF. The CDR3 region has the DNA TGCAGTGCTAGAGATGTCCGAGCGGGAGGGAGTTCCCAGTACTTC. The chain couples TRBV20-1 to TRBJ2-5, with 10 bases lining up with TRBD2. J lost 9 bases, V lost 0 bases, and 10 bases had no gene match. The germline gives CDR1 DFQATT, CDR2 SNEGSKA (reference sequence). The CDR3 spans 15 residues.

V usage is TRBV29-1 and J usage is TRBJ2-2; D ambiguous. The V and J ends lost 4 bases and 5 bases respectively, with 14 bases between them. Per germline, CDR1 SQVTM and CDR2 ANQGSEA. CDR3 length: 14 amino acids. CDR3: CSVVFQFGTGELFF. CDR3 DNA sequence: TGCAGCGTTGTATTTCAGTTCGGGACCGGGGAGCTGTTTTTT.

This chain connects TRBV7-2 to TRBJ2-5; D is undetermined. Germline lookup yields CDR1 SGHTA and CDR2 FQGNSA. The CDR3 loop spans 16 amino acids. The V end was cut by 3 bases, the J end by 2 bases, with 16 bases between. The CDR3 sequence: CASSLNQYKAQETQYF. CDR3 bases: TGTGCCAGCAGCTTGAATCAATATAAGGCTCAAGAGACCCAGTACTTC.

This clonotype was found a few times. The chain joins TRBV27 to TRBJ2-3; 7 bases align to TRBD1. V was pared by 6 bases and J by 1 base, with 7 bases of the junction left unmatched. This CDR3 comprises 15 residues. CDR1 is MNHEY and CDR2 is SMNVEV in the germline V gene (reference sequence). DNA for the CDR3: TGTGCCAGCAGCTGGGACGACAGGGGCACAGATACGCAGTATTTT. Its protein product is CASSWDDRGTDTQYF.

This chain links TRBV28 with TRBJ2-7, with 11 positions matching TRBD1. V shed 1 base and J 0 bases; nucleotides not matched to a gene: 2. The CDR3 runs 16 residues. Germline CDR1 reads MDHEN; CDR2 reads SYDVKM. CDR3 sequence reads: CASSLLDRGRSYEQYF. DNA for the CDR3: TGTGCCAGCAGTTTATTGGACAGGGGGCGCTCCTACGAGCAGTACTTC.

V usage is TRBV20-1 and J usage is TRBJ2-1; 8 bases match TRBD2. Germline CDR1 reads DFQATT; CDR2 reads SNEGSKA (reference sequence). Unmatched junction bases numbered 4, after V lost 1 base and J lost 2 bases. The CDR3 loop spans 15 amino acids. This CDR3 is CSARVNSGTYNEQFF. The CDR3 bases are TGCAGTGCTAGAGTGAATAGCGGGACCTACAATGAGCAGTTCTTC.

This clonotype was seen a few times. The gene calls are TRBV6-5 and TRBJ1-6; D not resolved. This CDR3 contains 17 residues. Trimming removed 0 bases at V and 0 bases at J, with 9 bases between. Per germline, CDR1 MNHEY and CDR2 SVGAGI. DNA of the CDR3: TGTGCCAGCAGTTACTCGAGGAGTAGCTCCTATAATTCACCCCTCCACTTT. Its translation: CASSYSRSSSYNSPLHF.